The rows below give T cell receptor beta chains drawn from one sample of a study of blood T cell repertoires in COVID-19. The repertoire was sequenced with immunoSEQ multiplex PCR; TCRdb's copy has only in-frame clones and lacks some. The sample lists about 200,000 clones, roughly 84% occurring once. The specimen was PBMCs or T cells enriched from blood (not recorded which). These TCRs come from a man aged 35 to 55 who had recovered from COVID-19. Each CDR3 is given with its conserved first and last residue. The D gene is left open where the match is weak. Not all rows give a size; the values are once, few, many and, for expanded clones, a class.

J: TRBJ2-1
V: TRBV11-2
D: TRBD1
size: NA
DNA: TGTGCCAGCAGCTTAGAACAGGGGAGCTACAATGAGCAGTTCTTC
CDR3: CASSLEQGSYNEQFF

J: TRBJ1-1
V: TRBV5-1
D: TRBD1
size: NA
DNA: TGCGCCAGCGACGGGACAGGGGGAGGCACTGAAGCTTTCTTT
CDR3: CASDGTGGGTEAFF

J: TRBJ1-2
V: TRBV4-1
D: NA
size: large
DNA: TGCGCCAGCAGCCACATCTTTCAGAGGGCCTATGGCTACACCTTC
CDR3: CASSHIFQRAYGYTF

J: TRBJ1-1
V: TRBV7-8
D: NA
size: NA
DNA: TGTGCCAGCAGCTTAGGAGGGAGAAACACTGAAGCTTTCTTT
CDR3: CASSLGGRNTEAFF

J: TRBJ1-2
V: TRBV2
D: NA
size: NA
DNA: TGTGCCAGCAGTGAGAGCTATGGCTACACCTTC
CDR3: CASSESYGYTF

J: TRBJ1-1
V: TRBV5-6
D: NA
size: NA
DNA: TGTGCCAGCAGCAGGGACACAGCTGAAGCTTTCTTT
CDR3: CASSRDTAEAFF

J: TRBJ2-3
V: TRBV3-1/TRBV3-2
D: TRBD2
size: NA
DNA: TGTGCCAGCAGCCTTCGCAACGAACTAGCGGCTACGCAGTATTTT
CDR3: CASSLRNELAATQYF

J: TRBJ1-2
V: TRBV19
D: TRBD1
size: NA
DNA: TGTGCCAGTAGTCCGCGACAGGGGCATGGCTACACCTTC
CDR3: CASSPRQGHGYTF

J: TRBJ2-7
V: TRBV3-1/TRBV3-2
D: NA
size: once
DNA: TGTGCCAGCAGCCAAGGGGTTACGGTTCTAGCACGCGAGCAGTACTTC
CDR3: CASSQGVTVLAREQYF

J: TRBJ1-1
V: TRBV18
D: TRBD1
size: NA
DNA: TGTGCCAGCTCAAATGACAGGGGGAGGGAAGCTTTCTTT
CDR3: CASSNDRGREAFF

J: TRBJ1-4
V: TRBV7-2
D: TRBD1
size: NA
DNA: TGTGCCAGCAGCTCGGGACAGGTGGTGGTCGGAGAAGGAAAACTGTTTTTT
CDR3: CASSSGQVVVGEGKLFF

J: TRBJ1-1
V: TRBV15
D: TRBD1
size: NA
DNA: TGTGCCACCCAGAGTCTAGGACAGGGGAGGACTGAAGCTTTCTTT
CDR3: CATQSLGQGRTEAFF

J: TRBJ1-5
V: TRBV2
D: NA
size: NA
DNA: TGTGCCAGCAGTGATTGGCAGAGCAATCAGCCCCAGCATTTT
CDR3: CASSDWQSNQPQHF

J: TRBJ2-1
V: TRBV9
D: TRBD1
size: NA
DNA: TGTGCCAGCAGCGACACGACGACAGGGTACAATGAGCAGTTCTTC
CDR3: CASSDTTTGYNEQFF

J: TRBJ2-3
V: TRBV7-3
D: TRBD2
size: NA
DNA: TGTGCCAGCAGCTTACAGGGTAGCGGGGGGCATACGCAGTATTTT
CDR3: CASSLQGSGGHTQYF

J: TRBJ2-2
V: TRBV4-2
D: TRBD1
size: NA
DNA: TGTGCCAGCAGCCAGGGGGACAGGGAGTCCGGGGAGCTGTTTTTT
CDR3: CASSQGDRESGELFF

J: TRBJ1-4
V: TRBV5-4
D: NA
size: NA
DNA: TGTGCCAGCAGCTACCGACAGGCCCCTAATGAAAAACTGTTTTTT
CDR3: CASSYRQAPNEKLFF

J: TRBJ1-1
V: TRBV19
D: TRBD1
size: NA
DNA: TGTGCCAGTAGTATAGCTGGACAGGGGGTCCCTGAAGCTTTCTTT
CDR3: CASSIAGQGVPEAFF

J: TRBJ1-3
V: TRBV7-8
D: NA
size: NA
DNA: TGTGCCAGCAGCTTAGCTCGGGGATTGAAGGCTGGAAACACCATATATTTT
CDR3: CASSLARGLKAGNTIYF

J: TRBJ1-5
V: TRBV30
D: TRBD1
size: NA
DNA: TGTGCCTGGAGCCGGGTTGACAGGGACAATCAGCCCCAGCATTTT
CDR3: CAWSRVDRDNQPQHF

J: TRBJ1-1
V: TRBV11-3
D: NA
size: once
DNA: TGTGCCAGCAGCAGGGGTAAGAACACTGAAGCTTTCTTT
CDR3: CASSRGKNTEAFF

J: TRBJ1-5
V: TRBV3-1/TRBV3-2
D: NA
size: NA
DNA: TGTGCCAGCAGCCAAATTTGCGGTTTCAATCAGCCCCAGCATTTT
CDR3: CASSQICGFNQPQHF

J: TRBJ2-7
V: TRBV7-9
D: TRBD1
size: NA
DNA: TGTGCCAGCAGCCCCGGGACAGCGAATACTTTCTACGAGCAGTACTTC
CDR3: CASSPGTANTFYEQYF

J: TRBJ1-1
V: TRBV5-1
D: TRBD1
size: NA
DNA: TGCGCCAGCAGCTATGGCGGGACAGGGGGTACTGAAGCTTTCTTT
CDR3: CASSYGGTGGTEAFF

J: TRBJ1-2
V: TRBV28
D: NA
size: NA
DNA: TGTGCCAGCAGTTCGCCCCAGGGAGGTGGCTACACCTTC
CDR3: CASSSPQGGGYTF

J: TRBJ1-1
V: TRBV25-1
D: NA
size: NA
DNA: TGTGCCAGTACGGGGACTTGGGGCGGAACTGAAGCTTTCTTT
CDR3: CASTGTWGGTEAFF

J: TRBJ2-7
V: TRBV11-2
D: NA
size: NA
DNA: TGTGCCAGCAGCTCAAGCTACAGCCTTACCTACGAGCAGTACTTC
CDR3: CASSSSYSLTYEQYF

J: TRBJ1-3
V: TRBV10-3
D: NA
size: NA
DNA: TGTGCCATCAGTGAGTCGGGGGCCAGCTCTGGAAACACCATATATTTT
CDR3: CAISESGASSGNTIYF

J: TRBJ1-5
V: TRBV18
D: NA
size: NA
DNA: TGTGCCAGCTCACCAGACACGGATCAGCCCCAGCATTTT
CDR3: CASSPDTDQPQHF

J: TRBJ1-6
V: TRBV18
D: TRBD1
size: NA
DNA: TGTGCCAGCTCACCCCCGGGACAGGGGGCCGGGAATTCACCCCTCCACTTT
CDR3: CASSPPGQGAGNSPLHF

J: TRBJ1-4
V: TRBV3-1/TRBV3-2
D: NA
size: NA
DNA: TGTGCCAGCAGCCAAGGGAGGGGAATTGCAACTAATGAAAAACTGTTTTTT
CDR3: CASSQGRGIATNEKLFF